These 15 T cell receptor beta chains were all obtained from the same sample, sequenced in a study of T cell responses to AZD1222 COVID-19 vaccine (dated by TCRdb to about 2021). The library was generated by the immunoSEQ multiplex PCR assay. The table comes from immuneACCESS by way of TCRdb, which keeps in-frame sequences with V and J called. Part of the clones is missing from these tables; in studies checked, under half for an unresolved V gene and the rest for unknown reasons. Across this sample there are around 100,000 clones, with around nine tenths seen only once. Over 7.5% of the sample is taken by the ten largest. Explained via the paper, the time point label denotes: baseline before first vaccination. This specimen was peripheral blood, taken on day 0 of AZD1222 vaccination. Receptors originate from an adult in good health.

The J gene is TRBJ2-7, the V gene TRBV5-4; D is possibly TRBD1 (6 bases). V lost 3 bases and J lost 3, with 13 bases in between. This CDR3 has 14 residues. Per germline, CDR1 SGHNT and CDR2 YYREEE (reference sequence). The CDR3 nucleotides are TGTGCCAGCAGCTCCAGGGGAGAGAGCTACGAGCAGTACTTC. This encodes CASSSRGESYEQYF.

The chain has TRBV7-2 and TRBJ1-2, with D perhaps TRBD1 (5 bases). V gave up 0 bases and J gave up 5 bases, with 7 bases separating them. CDR1 is SGHTA and CDR2 is FQGNSA in the germline V gene. The CDR3 contains 13 residues. The CDR3 region is CASSLASGYGYTF. In nucleotides, the CDR3 is TGTGCCAGCAGCTTAGCTTCAGGGTATGGCTACACCTTC.

The V and J genes are TRBV11-2 and TRBJ2-3, with 14 bases aligning to TRBD2. CDR3 length equals 19 residues. The V segment lost 5 bases and the J segment 0 bases; nucleotides outside the gene matches: 10. Germline CDR1 reads SGHAT; CDR2 reads FQNNGV. The CDR3 DNA follows: TGTGCCAGCAGCCCAGAGAGACTAGCGGGAGGGAGTAGCACAGATACGCAGTATTTT. Translation: CASSPERLAGGSSTDTQYF.

This clone appeared a single time. The chain uses TRBV6-6 and TRBJ2-2; the match to TRBD2 covers 11 bases. The CDR3 has 16 amino acids. With V trimmed by 6 bases and J by 4 bases, 7 bases remained unmatched. Germline assignment: CDR1 MNHNY and CDR2 SVGAGI (reference sequence). The CDR3 DNA sequence: TGTGCCAGCAGGCCGACTAGCGGGGAGGTCACCGGGGAGCTGTTTTTT. It specifies CASRPTSGEVTGELFF.

The chain is built from TRBV6-5 and TRBJ1-2; D is ambiguous. CDR3 length: 12 residues. Germline-derived CDR1 and CDR2 are MNHEY and SVGAGI. Trimming removed 2 bases at V and 5 bases at J, with 6 bases between. The DNA of the CDR3 is TGTGCCAGCAGTTACGGGTTATATGGCTACACCTTC. Translated: CASSYGLYGYTF.

This chain joins TRBV5-1 and TRBJ1-1, with a possible D match to TRBD1 (5 bases). CDR1 is SGHRS, CDR2 YFSETQ, per germline. Trimming took 3 bases from V and 1 from J, leaving 13 bases between them. CDR3 length: 15 residues. The CDR3 here is CASSSWGTGNTEAFF. The CDR3 nucleotides read TGCGCCAGCAGCTCGTGGGGGACGGGGAACACTGAAGCTTTCTTT.

The genes are TRBV6-2 or TRBV6-3 and TRBJ2-3; D not certain. V lost 5 bases and J 4 bases, leaving 16 bases between the germline ends. The germline CDR1 and CDR2 sequences are MNHEY and SVGEGT. The CDR3 spans 15 residues. In nucleotides, the CDR3 is TGTGCCAGCAGTGTTACTCTAGGGTCGGCAGATACGCAGTATTTT. This encodes CASSVTLGSADTQYF.

The chain couples TRBV7-2 to TRBJ2-5, with a weak D call TRBD2 (6 bases). Trimming took 3 bases from V and 7 from J, leaving 18 bases between them. Looked up from germline, CDR1 is SGHTA and CDR2 is FQGNSA. The CDR3 has 15 residues. Here the CDR3 reads CASSLVAATGGTQYF. DNA for the CDR3: TGTGCCAGCAGCTTGGTGGCGGCCACCGGGGGGACCCAGTACTTC.

The chain uses TRBV7-3 and TRBJ1-1; D is perhaps TRBD1 (5 bases). CDR1 and CDR2 from the germline V gene are SGHTA and FQGTGA. This CDR3 is built from 13 residues. Trimming removed 2 bases from V and 4 bases from J, with 8 bases in between. CDR3 region: CASSLGGFTEAFF. CDR3 in DNA: TGTGCCAGCAGCTTAGGGGGGTTCACTGAAGCTTTCTTT. Complete variable domain (other parts from reference TRBV7-3 and TRBJ1-1): GAGVSQTPSNKVTEKGKYVELRCDPISGHTALYWYRQSLGQGPEFLIYFQGTGAADDSGLPNDRFFAVRPEGSVSTLKIQRTERGDSAVYLCASSLGGFTEAFFGQGTRLTVV.

The gene calls are TRBV19 and TRBJ2-3; D is possibly TRBD1 (5 bases). V lost 6 bases and J 6 bases, leaving 13 bases between the germline ends. CDR1 and CDR2 from the germline V gene are LNHDA and SQIVND (reference sequence). This CDR3 is 13 amino acids long. The DNA of the CDR3 is TGTGCCAGTAGCCCCGCTGGGGCCGATACGCAGTATTTT. It specifies CASSPAGADTQYF.

The rearrangement uses TRBV6-2 or TRBV6-3 and TRBJ1-2, with 8 bases fitting TRBD1. Trimming removed 6 bases from V and 6 bases from J; junction bases left unmatched: 6. There are 13 residues in the CDR3. CDR1 is MNHEY, CDR2 SVGEGT, per germline. The CDR3 protein is CASSRTGYDGYTF. CDR3 coding DNA: TGTGCCAGCAGCCGGACAGGGTACGATGGCTACACCTTC.

This chain links TRBV9 with TRBJ1-1; D not resolved. The length of the CDR3 is 13 residues. V was pared by 4 bases and J by 3 bases, with 10 bases between. The V gene's germline CDR1 is SGDLS and CDR2 YYNGEE. The DNA for the CDR3 is TGTGCCAGCAGCCCGGGCTCCCACACTGAAGCTTTCTTT. As protein: CASSPGSHTEAFF.

As regards this clone: Sequence at one end of the junction differs from germline and may be a read error. J is TRBJ1-3 and V is TRBV7-7; D is uncertain. The CDR3 runs to 15 residues. CDR1 SSHAT and CDR2 FNYEAQ come from the germline V gene (reference sequence). This chain's CDR3 is CASSLDKGSGNTIYF. CDR3 nucleotide sequence: TGTGCTAGCAGCTTAGATAAGGGATCTGGAAACACCATATATTTT.

A single count supports this clone. The chain joins TRBV4-2 to TRBJ2-3; D might be TRBD1 or TRBD2, each matching 5 bases. The CDR3 is made up of 15 amino acids. Germline V gene sequence: CDR1 LGHNA, CDR2 YNFKEQ. Trimming took 1 base from V and 0 from J, leaving 8 bases between them. The CDR3 coding sequence is TGTGCCAGCAGCCAAGGGGGGTCTAGCACAGATACGCAGTATTTT. This sequence encodes CASSQGGSSTDTQYF.

This chain connects TRBV6-2 or TRBV6-3 to TRBJ2-1; 12 nucleotides match TRBD2. Trimming cost V 6 bases and J 8 bases; bases outside gene matches: 8. The CDR3 extends over 15 amino acids. Germline CDR1 is MNHEY and CDR2 is SVGEGT. The CDR3 DNA sequence: TGTGCCAGCAGCACTAGCGGGAGGCCCCCTCATGAGCAGTTCTTC. Its translation is CASSTSGRPPHEQFF.